A selection of T cell receptor beta chains follows, all from one sample in a study of Graves' ophthalmopathy and Graves' hyperthyroidism. Each CDR3 protein is one row after TCRdb ran MiXCR on the multiplex PCR reads. The data show about 410,000 distinct CDR3 sequences, about a sixth seen once. The sequenced material came from peripheral blood. These TCRs come from a young woman with Graves' ophthalmopathy. CDR3s include the opening cysteine and the closing phenylalanine or tryptophan. Each record gives: CDR3 length, J gene, clone size, D gene, V gene, CDR3 DNA, CDR3 protein. A D gene is named only where the DNA matches it firmly. Where a row states a size, it is once, few, many or the class of an expanded clone; other rows omit it.

>11|TRBJ2-4|many|-|TRBV20-1
TGCAGTGCTAAGAGGACTATCCTTCAGTACTTC
CSAKRTILQYF
>16|TRBJ2-7|-|-|TRBV7-8
TGTGCCAGCAGTAAGATCGACAGACTTTCCAAGGGTGAGCAGTACTTC
CASSKIDRLSKGEQYF
>12|TRBJ2-7|many|-|TRBV7-8
TGTGCCAGCAGCTCCCAGGGCTACGAGCAGTACTTC
CASSSQGYEQYF
>16|TRBJ1-1|many|TRBD1|TRBV12-3/TRBV12-4
TGTGCCAGCAGTCTCTTGGGGGACAGGGGTGGGACTGAAGCTTTCTTT
CASSLLGDRGGTEAFF
>12|TRBJ2-7|many|-|TRBV20-1
TGCAGTGCTAGAGCCCTAGCCTACGAGCAGTACTTC
CSARALAYEQYF
>15|TRBJ1-1|many|TRBD1|TRBV5-1
TGCGCCAGCAGAACTGGGACAGTTTGGCACACTGAAGCTTTCTTT
CASRTGTVWHTEAFF
>16|TRBJ2-7|-|-|TRBV7-4
TGTGCCAGCAGCTTAATGACTCTGGCAGGCTTGCGCGAGCAGTACTTC
CASSLMTLAGLREQYF
>13|TRBJ2-5|many|-|TRBV2
TGTGCCAGCAGAAGAACTAGTGGAGAGACCCAGTACTTC
CASRRTSGETQYF
>13|TRBJ1-5|-|-|TRBV2
TGTGCCAGCACGACAGTACTCAATCAGCCCCAGCATTTT
CASTTVLNQPQHF
>17|TRBJ1-1|many|-|TRBV28
TGTGCCAGCAGTCCACGTATGACGGGGGGCAAGAACACTGAAGCTTTCTTT
CASSPRMTGGKNTEAFF
>11|TRBJ1-1|many|-|TRBV6-1
TGTGCCAGCAGCGGGATCACTGAAGCTTTCTTT
CASSGITEAFF
>15|TRBJ2-7|many|-|TRBV11-2
TGTGCCAGCAGCTGGCGTCGAGGGAGCCCCCACGAGCAGTACTTC
CASSWRRGSPHEQYF
>14|TRBJ1-5|many|TRBD1|TRBV6-5
TGTGCCAGCAGTACTCGGACAGGGAATCAGCCCCAGCATTTT
CASSTRTGNQPQHF
>16|TRBJ2-3|many|TRBD1|TRBV28
TGTGCCAGCAGTGGGGAACAGGGGATGGGCACAGATACGCAGTATTTT
CASSGEQGMGTDTQYF
>15|TRBJ2-5|-|TRBD2|TRBV25-1
TGTGCCAGCAGTGCGACTAGCGGGAGATCAGAGACCCAGTACTTC
CASSATSGRSETQYF
>15|TRBJ2-7|once|TRBD2|TRBV6-1
TGTGCCAGCAGTGGGGGACTAGCGGGTGTCTACGAGCAGTACTTC
CASSGGLAGVYEQYF
>17|TRBJ2-7|-|TRBD2|TRBV7-8
TGTGCCAGCAGCTTTGGGGTTGGACTAGCTGGGGACTACGAGCAGTACTTC
CASSFGVGLAGDYEQYF
>13|TRBJ2-5|many|-|TRBV9
TGTGCCTCCGCAGACTGGGATGGGGAGACCCAGTACTTC
CASADWDGETQYF
>15|TRBJ1-5|many|TRBD1|TRBV6-2/TRBV6-3
TGTGCCAGCAGGGAGACAGGGGGTGGCAATCAGCCCCAGCATTTT
CASRETGGGNQPQHF
>12|TRBJ2-7|many|-|TRBV20-1
TGCAGTGCTAGGTACGGGACCTACGAGCAGTACTTC
CSARYGTYEQYF
>21|TRBJ1-2|many|-|TRBV7-2
TGTGCCAGCAGCTTAGCGAGTCGGGGCAGGGCCACAGCCCCATACCTCTATGGCTACACCTTC
CASSLASRGRATAPYLYGYTF
>15|TRBJ2-4|many|-|TRBV6-5
TGTGCCAGCAGTTACTCGTGGGAGCCCGGGTCGCTTCAGTACTTC
CASSYSWEPGSLQYF
>16|TRBJ1-2|-|-|TRBV6-1
TGTGCCAGCAGTGAAATGGATGAGGCTGCTAACTATGGCTACACCTTC
CASSEMDEAANYGYTF
>15|TRBJ2-5|many|-|TRBV2
TGTGCCAGCAGTGGGGCAGGGGTGTCCCAAGAGACCCAGTACTTC
CASSGAGVSQETQYF
>14|TRBJ2-7|many|-|TRBV6-2/TRBV6-3
TGTGCCTCCTGGGCGCGCGGGGAAAACTACGAGCAGTACTTC
CASWARGENYEQYF
>12|TRBJ1-1|many|-|TRBV28
TGTGCCAGCAGCGTCCCGGGGACTGAAGCTTTCTTT
CASSVPGTEAFF
>21|TRBJ2-5|many|TRBD2|TRBV28
TGTGCCAGCAGACCAACCAGGGGTAGCGGGAGGGCCACTCTGATGTGGGAGACCCAGCACTTC
CASRPTRGSGRATLMWETQHF
>15|TRBJ1-1|-|TRBD1|TRBV7-8
TGTGCCAGCAGCTTTCCCGGGACAGCCAACACTGAAGCTTTCTTT
CASSFPGTANTEAFF
>11|TRBJ1-5|many|-|TRBV12-3/TRBV12-4
TGTGCCAGCACCTTTATACAGCCCCAGCATTTT
CASTFIQPQHF
>17|TRBJ1-6|many|TRBD1|TRBV12-3/TRBV12-4
TGTGCCAGCAGTTTCGCGACAGGGAGGGACTATAATTCACCCCTCCACTTT
CASSFATGRDYNSPLHF
>17|TRBJ2-7|many|-|TRBV4-1
TGCGCCAGCAGCCAAGATATCACCGGATCGAGCTCCTACGAGCAGTACTTC
CASSQDITGSSSYEQYF
>13|TRBJ1-2|few|-|TRBV6-5
TGTGCCAGCAGTTACGGCGGGGTGGAGGGCTACACCTTC
CASSYGGVEGYTF
>14|TRBJ1-5|many|-|TRBV12-3/TRBV12-4
TGTGCCAGCAGTTTATGGGGTAACAATCAGCCCCAGCATTTT
CASSLWGNNQPQHF